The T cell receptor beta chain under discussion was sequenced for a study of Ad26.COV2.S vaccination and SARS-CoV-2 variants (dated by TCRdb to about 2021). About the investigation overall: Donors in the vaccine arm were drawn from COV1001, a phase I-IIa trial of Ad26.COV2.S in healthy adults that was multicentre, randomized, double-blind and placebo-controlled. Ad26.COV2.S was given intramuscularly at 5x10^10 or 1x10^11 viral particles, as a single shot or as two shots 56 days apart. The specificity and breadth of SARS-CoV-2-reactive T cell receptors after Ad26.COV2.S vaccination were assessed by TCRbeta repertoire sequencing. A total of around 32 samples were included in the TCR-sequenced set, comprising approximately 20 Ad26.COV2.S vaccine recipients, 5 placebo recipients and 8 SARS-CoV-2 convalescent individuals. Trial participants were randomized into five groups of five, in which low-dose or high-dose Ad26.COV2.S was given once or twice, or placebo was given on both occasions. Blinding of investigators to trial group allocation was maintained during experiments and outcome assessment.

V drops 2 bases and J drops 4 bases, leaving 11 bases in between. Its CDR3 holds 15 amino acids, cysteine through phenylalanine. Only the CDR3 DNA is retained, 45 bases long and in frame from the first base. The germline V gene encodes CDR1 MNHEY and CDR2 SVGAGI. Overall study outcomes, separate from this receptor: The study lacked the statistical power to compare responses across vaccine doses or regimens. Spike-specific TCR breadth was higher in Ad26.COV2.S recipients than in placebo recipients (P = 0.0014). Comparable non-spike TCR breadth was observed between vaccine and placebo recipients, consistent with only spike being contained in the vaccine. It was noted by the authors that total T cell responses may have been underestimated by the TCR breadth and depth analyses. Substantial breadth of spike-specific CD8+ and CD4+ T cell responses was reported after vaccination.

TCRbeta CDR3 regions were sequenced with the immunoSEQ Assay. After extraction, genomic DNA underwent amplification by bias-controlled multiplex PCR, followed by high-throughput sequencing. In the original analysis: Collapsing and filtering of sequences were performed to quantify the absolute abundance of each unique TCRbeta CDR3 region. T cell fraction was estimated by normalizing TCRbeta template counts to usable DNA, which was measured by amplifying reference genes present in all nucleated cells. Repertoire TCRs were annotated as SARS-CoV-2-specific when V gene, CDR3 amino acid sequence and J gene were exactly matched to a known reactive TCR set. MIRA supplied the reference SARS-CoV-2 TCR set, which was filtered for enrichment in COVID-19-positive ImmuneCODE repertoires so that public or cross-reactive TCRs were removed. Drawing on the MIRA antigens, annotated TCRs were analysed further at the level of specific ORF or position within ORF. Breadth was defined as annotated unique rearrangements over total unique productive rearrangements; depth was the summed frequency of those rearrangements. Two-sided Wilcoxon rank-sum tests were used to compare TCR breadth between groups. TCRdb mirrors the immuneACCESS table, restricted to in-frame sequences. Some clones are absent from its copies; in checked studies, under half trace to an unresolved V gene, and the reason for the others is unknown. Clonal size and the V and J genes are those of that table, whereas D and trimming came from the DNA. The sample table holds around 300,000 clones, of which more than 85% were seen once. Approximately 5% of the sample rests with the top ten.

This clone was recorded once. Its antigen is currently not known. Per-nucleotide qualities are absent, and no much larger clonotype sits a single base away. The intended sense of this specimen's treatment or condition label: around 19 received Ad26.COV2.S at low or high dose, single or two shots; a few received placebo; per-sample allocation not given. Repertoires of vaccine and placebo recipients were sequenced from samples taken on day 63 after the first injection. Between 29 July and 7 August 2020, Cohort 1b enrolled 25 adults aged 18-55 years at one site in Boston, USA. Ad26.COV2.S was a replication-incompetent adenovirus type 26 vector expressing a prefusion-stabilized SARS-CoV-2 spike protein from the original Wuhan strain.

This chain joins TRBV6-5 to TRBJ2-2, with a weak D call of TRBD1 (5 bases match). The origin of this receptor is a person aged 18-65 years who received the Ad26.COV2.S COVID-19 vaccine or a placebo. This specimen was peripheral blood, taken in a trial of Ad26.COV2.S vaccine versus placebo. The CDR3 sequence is CASSYRQGSTGELFF. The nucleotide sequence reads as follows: TGTGCCAGCAGTTACCGGCAGGGCAGCACCGGGGAGCTGTTTTTT.